Presented here are 18 T cell receptor beta chains from one specimen sequenced in a study of OX40 agonist ivuxolimab in advanced cancers. The table came from immunoSEQ multiplex PCR; TCRdb's copy has only in-frame clones and leaves some out. The sample consists of around 50,000 clones, roughly 87% of them appearing once. The source was CD4+ or CD8+ T cells sorted from blood, collected in a trial of the OX40 agonist ivuxolimab. The origin of the receptors is an adult with an advanced solid tumor such as melanoma, head and neck, liver or kidney cancer.

The rearrangement links TRBV27 to TRBJ2-1; D unclear. The germline V gene has CDR1 MNHEY and CDR2 SMNVEV (reference sequence). Trimming cost V 11 bases and J 10 bases, with 12 bases left between them. The CDR3 sequence is 10 residues long. For the CDR3, the DNA is TGTGCCCAGCCTGAAAACGAGCAGTTCTTC. The encoded protein is CAQPENEQFF.

The J gene is TRBJ2-2, the V gene TRBV6-5; D gene uncertain. The germline V gene encodes CDR1 MNHEY and CDR2 SVGAGI. V was shortened by 7 bases and J by 2 bases, with 8 bases between the two germline ends. The CDR3 is made up of 13 amino acids. This CDR3 reads CASNPGNTGELFF. In nucleotides, the CDR3 is TGTGCCAGCAATCCGGGTAACACCGGGGAGCTGTTTTTT.

The chain links TRBV4-1 to TRBJ2-1, with 7 bases matching TRBD1. Looked up from germline, CDR1 is MGHRA and CDR2 is YSYEKL. This CDR3 region has 14 residues. V gave up 2 bases and J gave up 10 bases; unmatched junction bases: 8. The CDR3 reads CASSQKGAVGEQFF. The CDR3 region has the DNA TGCGCCAGCAGCCAAAAGGGGGCAGTAGGAGAGCAGTTCTTC.

The rearrangement uses TRBV7-6 and TRBJ2-1; a possible D gene is TRBD2 (6 bases). The CDR3 runs 16 residues. Germline CDR1 is SGHVS and CDR2 is FNYEAQ. Between the trimmed V and J ends, which lost 5 bases and 9 bases, there was a span of 23 bases. Here the CDR3 reads CASSRYLAGSSSEQFF. The CDR3 nucleotides are TGTGCCAGCAGCCGTTATCTAGCCGGGAGTAGCAGTGAGCAGTTCTTC.

J is TRBJ2-7 and V is TRBV19; TRBD1 is a possible D gene (6 bases). This CDR3 spans 15 amino acids. Germline CDR1 reads LNHDA; CDR2 reads SQIVND (reference sequence). Trimming pared 5 bases from V and 2 bases from J, leaving 16 bases between. The CDR3, as DNA: TGTGCCAGTAGTGCCAGCCAGGGGAGTCCCTACGAGCAGTACTTC. It specifies CASSASQGSPYEQYF.

V usage is TRBV14 and J usage is TRBJ2-3, with D perhaps matching TRBD2 (5 bases). Trimming shortened V by 4 bases and J by 4 bases, and 9 bases separated the two germline ends. The CDR3 spans 13 residues. Germline V gives CDR1 SGHDN, CDR2 FVKESK. CDR3 amino acids: CASSLTRADTQYF. CDR3 in DNA: TGTGCCAGCAGCCTGACGAGGGCAGATACGCAGTATTTT.

V is TRBV10-3 and J is TRBJ1-2, with no clear D. CDR1 and CDR2 from the germline V gene are ENHRY and SYGVKD. The V end lost 1 base, the J end lost 4 bases, and 10 bases lay between the germline ends. The CDR3 runs to 14 residues. CDR3 nucleotides: TGTGCCATCAGTGAGTTGGGGAAGATCTATGGCTACACCTTC. Protein sequence: CAISELGKIYGYTF.

The V call is TRBV9, the J call TRBJ2-6; a weak D match, TRBD1 (6 bases). Germline-derived CDR1 and CDR2 are SGDLS and YYNGEE. The CDR3 is 18 amino acids. Trimming stripped 0 bases from V and 2 bases from J, with 15 bases between. CDR3 DNA sequence: TGTGCCAGCAGCGTAGGGAACCTCAGGGGAGCTGGGGCCAACGTCCTGACTTTC. Translating gives CASSVGNLRGAGANVLTF.

V and J are TRBV11-2 and TRBJ2-3; maybe TRBD1 (6 bases). Germline V lookup: CDR1 SGHAT, CDR2 FQNNGV. Trimming left V 3 bases short and J 2 bases short, with 6 bases between. The CDR3 runs 13 residues. The CDR3 DNA sequence: TGTGCCAGCAGCTTGGGGGCCACAGATACGCAGTATTTT. This translates into CASSLGATDTQYF.

This chain connects TRBV5-1 to TRBJ2-1, with 7 bases identical to TRBD2. Germline assignment: CDR1 SGHRS and CDR2 YFSETQ. Losses at the gene ends were 5 bases for V and 8 bases for J; bases not matched to a gene: 10. CDR3 length: 14 residues. CDR3 region: CASRSGTPRDEQFF. CDR3 in DNA: TGCGCCAGCAGGAGCGGGACTCCGAGGGATGAGCAGTTCTTC.

The rearrangement uses TRBV7-8 and TRBJ2-1; TRBD2 agrees at 7 bases. V was clipped by 9 bases and J by 7 bases; unmatched bases: 12. CDR1 SGHVS and CDR2 FQNEAQ come from the germline V gene. The CDR3 runs to 14 residues. The CDR3 DNA sequence: TGTGCCAGTAGCCCTGGGAGGGCCCTGAATGAGCAGTTCTTC. Its protein product is CASSPGRALNEQFF.

This clone was observed a handful of times. The sample holds other DNA sequences that translate to the same CDR3. The chain combines TRBV27 with TRBJ1-5; TRBD1 might be the D (5 bases). The germline V gene has CDR1 MNHEY and CDR2 SMNVEV (reference sequence). V shed 2 bases and J shed 4 bases, with 9 bases lying between them. This CDR3 contains 14 residues. The CDR3 sequence: CASSLGGGNQPQHF. Written as DNA, the CDR3 is TGTGCCAGCAGTTTAGGCGGGGGGAATCAGCCCCAGCATTTT.

J is TRBJ1-2 and V is TRBV13; D unresolved. The CDR3 spans 12 residues. Germline CDR1 PRHDT, CDR2 FYEKMQ (reference sequence). The germline V and J ends were trimmed by 5 bases and 2 bases, with 6 bases remaining between them. CDR3: CASSPPNYGYTF. In DNA, the CDR3 is TGTGCCAGCAGCCCCCCAAACTATGGCTACACCTTC.

The chain joins TRBV6-1 to TRBJ1-5, with 8 positions matching TRBD1. Germline V CDR1 and CDR2: MNHNS, SASEGT. CDR3 length: 17 amino acids. V was pared by 2 bases and J by 3 bases, with 9 bases of the junction left unmatched. The CDR3 region is CASSELYGQGINQPQHF. The CDR3 DNA follows: TGTGCCAGCAGTGAATTGTATGGACAGGGTATCAATCAGCCCCAGCATTTT.

The chain combines TRBV5-6 with TRBJ2-7; 10 nucleotides match TRBD1. The germline V gene encodes CDR1 SGHDT and CDR2 YYEEEE. V was clipped by 3 bases and J by 1 base; unmatched bases: 7. This CDR3 is 16 amino acids long. CDR3 nucleotides: TGTGCCAGCAGCTCTGGGGGACAGGGGTTTTCCTACGAGCAGTACTTC. This gives the protein CASSSGGQGFSYEQYF.

V is TRBV4-3 and J is TRBJ2-1; D is uncertain. V was cut by 8 bases and J by 7 bases, with 18 bases left in between. CDR1 LGHNA and CDR2 YSLEER come from the germline V gene. The CDR3 length is 14 residues. CDR3 DNA sequence: TGCGCCAGCCAAAGGGATGTATATTATAATGAGCAGTTCTTC. Encoded protein: CASQRDVYYNEQFF.

This sequence joins TRBV9 and TRBJ1-2, with D unclear. Between the trimmed V and J ends, which lost 5 bases and 4 bases, there was a span of 12 bases. The germline V gene has CDR1 SGDLS and CDR2 YYNGEE. The CDR3 is 13 amino acids. The DNA for the CDR3 is TGTGCCAGCAGGGATGGAGGGCCCTATGGCTACACCTTC. Translating it yields CASRDGGPYGYTF.

V gene TRBV13 combines with J gene TRBJ2-5; 9 bases are a match to TRBD2. The V segment lost 3 bases and the J segment 3 bases; nucleotides outside the gene matches: 2. The CDR3 extends over 14 amino acids. Germline V CDR1 and CDR2: PRHDT, FYEKMQ (reference sequence). This chain's CDR3 is CASSFWTSEETQYF. The CDR3 nucleotides read TGTGCCAGCAGCTTCTGGACTAGCGAAGAGACCCAGTACTTC.